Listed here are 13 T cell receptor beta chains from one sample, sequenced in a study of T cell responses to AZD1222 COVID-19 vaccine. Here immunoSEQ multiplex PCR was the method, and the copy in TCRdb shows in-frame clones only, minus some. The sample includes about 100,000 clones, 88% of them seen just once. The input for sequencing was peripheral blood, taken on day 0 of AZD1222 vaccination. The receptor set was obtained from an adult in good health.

The CDR3 spells CALQGLDYGYTF. CDR3 in DNA: TGTGCCCTACAGGGGTTGGACTATGGCTACACCTTC. The genes are TRBV28 and TRBJ1-2; 7 nucleotides match TRBD1. Per germline, CDR1 MDHEN and CDR2 SYDVKM. This CDR3 contains 12 residues. V was clipped by 11 bases and J by 3 bases; unmatched bases: 6.

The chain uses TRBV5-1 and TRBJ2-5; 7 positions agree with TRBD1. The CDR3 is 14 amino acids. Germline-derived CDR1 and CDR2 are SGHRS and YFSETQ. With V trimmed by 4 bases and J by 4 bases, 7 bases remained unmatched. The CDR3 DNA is TGCGCCAGCAGCCCGGGGACAGCCGGAGAGACCCAGTACTTC. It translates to CASSPGTAGETQYF.

CDR3 nucleotides: TGTGCCAGCAGCTTGACGGTGGGCACAGGAGGGCGCACAGATACGCAGTATTTT. It translates to CASSLTVGTGGRTDTQYF. The chain joins TRBV7-9 to TRBJ2-3; tentatively, D is TRBD2 (6 bases). The CDR3 has 18 residues. Per germline, CDR1 SEHNR and CDR2 FQNEAQ (reference sequence). V lost 3 bases and J 1 base, leaving 20 bases between the germline ends.

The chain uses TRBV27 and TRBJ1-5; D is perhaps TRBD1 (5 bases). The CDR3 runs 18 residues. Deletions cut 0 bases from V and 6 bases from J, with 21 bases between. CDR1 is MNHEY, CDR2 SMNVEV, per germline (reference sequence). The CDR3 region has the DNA TGTGCCAGCAGTTTATCTCGTAGGGGCGGACTGGGGGGTCAGCCCCAGCATTTT. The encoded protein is CASSLSRRGGLGGQPQHF.

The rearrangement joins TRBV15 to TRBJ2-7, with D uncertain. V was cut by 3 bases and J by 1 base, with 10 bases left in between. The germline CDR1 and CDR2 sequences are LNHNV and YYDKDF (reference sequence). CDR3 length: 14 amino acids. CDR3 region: CATSRGFNSYEQYF. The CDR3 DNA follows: TGTGCCACCAGCAGGGGGTTCAATTCCTACGAGCAGTACTTC.

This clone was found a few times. Here the CDR3 reads CASSLGYGGGQPQHF. Written as DNA, the CDR3 is TGTGCCAGCAGCTTAGGTTACGGAGGTGGGCAGCCCCAGCATTTT. The gene calls are TRBV7-6 and TRBJ1-5, with D hard to call. V was clipped by 1 base and J by 7 bases, with 14 bases between them. CDR3 length: 15 amino acids. CDR1 and CDR2 (germline): SGHVS, FNYEAQ.

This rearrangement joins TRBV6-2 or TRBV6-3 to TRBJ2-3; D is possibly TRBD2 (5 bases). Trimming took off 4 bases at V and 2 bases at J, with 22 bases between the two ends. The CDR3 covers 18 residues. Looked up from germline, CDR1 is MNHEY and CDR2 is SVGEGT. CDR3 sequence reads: CASSFRGYPTENTDTQYF. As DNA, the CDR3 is TGTGCCAGCAGTTTTCGGGGATACCCAACAGAGAACACAGATACGCAGTATTTT.

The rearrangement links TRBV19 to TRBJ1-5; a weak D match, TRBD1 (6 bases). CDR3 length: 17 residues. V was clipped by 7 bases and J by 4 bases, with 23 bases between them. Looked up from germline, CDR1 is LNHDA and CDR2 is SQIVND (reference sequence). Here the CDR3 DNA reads TGTGCCAGTACCACACGTGGACAGCTAATCTTAAATCAGCCCCAGCATTTT. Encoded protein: CASTTRGQLILNQPQHF. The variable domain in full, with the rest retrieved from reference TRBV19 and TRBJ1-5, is DGGITQSPKYLFRKEGQNVTLSCEQNLNHDAMYWYRQDPGQGLRLIYYSQIVNDFQKGDIAEGYSVSREKKESFPLTVTSAQKNPTAFYLCASTTRGQLILNQPQHFGDGTRLSIL.

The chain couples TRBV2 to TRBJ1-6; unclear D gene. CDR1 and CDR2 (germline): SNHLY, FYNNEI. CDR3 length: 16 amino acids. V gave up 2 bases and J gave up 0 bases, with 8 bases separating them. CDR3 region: CASSERRSSYNSPLHF. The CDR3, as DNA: TGTGCCAGCAGTGAACGGAGGAGCTCCTATAATTCACCCCTCCACTTT.

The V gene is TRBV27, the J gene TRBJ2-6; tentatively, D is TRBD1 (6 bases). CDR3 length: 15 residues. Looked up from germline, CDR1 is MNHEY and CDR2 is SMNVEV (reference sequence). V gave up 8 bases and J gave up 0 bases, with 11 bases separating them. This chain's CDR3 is CASRTGSSGANVLTF. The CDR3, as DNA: TGTGCCAGCCGAACAGGGTCCTCTGGGGCCAACGTCCTGACTTTC.

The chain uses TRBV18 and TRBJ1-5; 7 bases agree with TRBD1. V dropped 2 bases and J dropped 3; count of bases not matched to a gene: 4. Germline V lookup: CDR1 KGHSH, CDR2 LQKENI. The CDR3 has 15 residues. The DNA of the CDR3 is TGTGCCAGCTCACCAGGGACAGACTCCAATCAGCCCCAGCATTTT. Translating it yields CASSPGTDSNQPQHF.

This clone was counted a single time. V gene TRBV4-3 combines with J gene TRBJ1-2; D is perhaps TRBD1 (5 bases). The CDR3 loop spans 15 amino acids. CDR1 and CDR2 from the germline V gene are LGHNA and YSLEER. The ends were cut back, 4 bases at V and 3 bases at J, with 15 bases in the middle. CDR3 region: CASSPYGSGDYGYTF. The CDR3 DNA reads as TGCGCCAGCAGCCCATACGGTTCGGGGGACTATGGCTACACCTTC.

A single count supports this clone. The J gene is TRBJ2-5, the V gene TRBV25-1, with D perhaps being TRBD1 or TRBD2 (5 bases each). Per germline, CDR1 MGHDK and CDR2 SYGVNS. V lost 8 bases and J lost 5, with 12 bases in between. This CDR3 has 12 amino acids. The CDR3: CASAEWGETQYF. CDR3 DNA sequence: TGTGCCAGCGCGGAGTGGGGGGAGACCCAGTACTTC.